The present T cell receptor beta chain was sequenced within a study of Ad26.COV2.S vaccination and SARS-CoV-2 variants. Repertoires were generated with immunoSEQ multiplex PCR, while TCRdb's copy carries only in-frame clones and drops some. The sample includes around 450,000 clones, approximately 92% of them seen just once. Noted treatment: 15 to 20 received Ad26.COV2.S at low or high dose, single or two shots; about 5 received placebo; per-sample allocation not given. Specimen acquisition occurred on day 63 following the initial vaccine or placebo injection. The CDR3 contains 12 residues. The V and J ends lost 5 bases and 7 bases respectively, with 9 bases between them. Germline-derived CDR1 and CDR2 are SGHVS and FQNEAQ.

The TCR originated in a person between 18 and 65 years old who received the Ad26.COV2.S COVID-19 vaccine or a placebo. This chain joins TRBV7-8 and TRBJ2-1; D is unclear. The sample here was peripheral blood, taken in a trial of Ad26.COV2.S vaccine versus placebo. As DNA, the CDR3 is TGTGCCAGCAGCCCATCGATTAATGAGCAGTTCTTC. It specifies CASSPSINEQFF.